These 27 T cell receptor beta chains originate from one sample sequenced in a study of cytomegalovirus exposure and HLA in healthy donors. Sequencing used immunoSEQ multiplex PCR; TCRdb keeps in-frame clones, though not all of them. The sample carries approximately 220,000 clones, about 86% recorded once. Material for sequencing was PBMCs. The receptors stem from a man aged 18 to 30 in good health and CMV-seronegative.

This clone occurred a few times. V and J are TRBV19 and TRBJ2-2, with 9 bases fitting TRBD1. CDR3 length: 16 amino acids. The V segment lost 6 bases and the J segment 4 bases; nucleotides outside the gene matches: 9. CDR1 and CDR2 (germline): LNHDA, SQIVND (reference sequence). CDR3 amino acids: CASSERWDRATGELFF. The DNA for the CDR3 is TGTGCCAGTAGCGAGCGCTGGGACAGGGCCACCGGGGAGCTGTTTTTT.

This sequence joins TRBV6-5 and TRBJ2-7, with unresolved D. This CDR3 spans 14 amino acids. The germline V and J ends were trimmed by 2 bases and 1 base, with 9 bases remaining between them. Germline V CDR1 and CDR2: MNHEY, SVGAGI. The CDR3 sequence: CASSYARSSYEQYF. CDR3 sequence (DNA): TGTGCCAGCAGTTACGCTAGGTCATCCTACGAGCAGTACTTC.

A few counts support this clone. This chain links TRBV7-8 with TRBJ2-7; 14 bases are a match to TRBD2. This CDR3 is 15 amino acids long. The J segment lost 5 bases and the V segment lost 4 bases, leaving 4 bases of the junction unmatched. From germline, CDR1 is SGHVS and CDR2 FQNEAQ. The CDR3 DNA follows: TGTGCCAGCAGCTCCGAGGGACTAGCGGGAGACGAGCAGTACTTC. It translates to CASSSEGLAGDEQYF. The whole variable domain, filled in from reference TRBV7-8 and TRBJ2-7, reads GAGVSQSPRYKVAKRGQDVALRCDPISGHVSLFWYQQALGQGPEFLTYFQNEAQLDKSGLPSDRFFAERPEGSVSTLKIQRTQQEDSAVYLCASSSEGLAGDEQYFGPGTRLTVT.

This rearrangement joins TRBV27 to TRBJ1-4, with 8 bases matching TRBD1. The V segment lost 5 bases and the J segment 3 bases; nucleotides outside the gene matches: 5. The germline gives CDR1 MNHEY, CDR2 SMNVEV (reference sequence). The CDR3 is 15 amino acids. CDR3 loop: CASSPSGGSNEKLFF. The CDR3 DNA reads as TGTGCCAGCAGTCCCTCAGGGGGCTCTAATGAAAAACTGTTTTTT.

The CDR3 DNA reads as TGCGCCAGCAGCCCCCAAGAGGATTCACCCCTCCACTTT. Translation: CASSPQEDSPLHF. The rearrangement links TRBV4-3 to TRBJ1-6; no clear D. This CDR3 region has 13 residues. Trimming pared 4 bases from V and 8 bases from J, leaving 9 bases between. Germline CDR1 is LGHNA and CDR2 is YSLEER.

The rearrangement uses TRBV27 and TRBJ2-3, with D perhaps matching TRBD2 (6 bases). Trimming took 10 bases from V and 5 from J, leaving 13 bases between them. The CDR3 runs to 12 residues. Germline V gene sequence: CDR1 MNHEY, CDR2 SMNVEV (reference sequence). CDR3 sequence reads: CATRRAGDTQYF. The DNA for the CDR3 is TGTGCCACCCGGAGGGCCGGAGATACGCAGTATTTT.

This chain connects TRBV2 to TRBJ2-7, with TRBD2 as a possible D gene (6 bases). Germline CDR1 SNHLY, CDR2 FYNNEI. The CDR3 loop spans 12 amino acids. The germline V and J ends were trimmed by 8 bases and 0 bases, with 8 bases remaining between them. CDR3 amino acids: CASLGLSYEQYF. Here the CDR3 DNA reads TGTGCCAGCCTGGGACTCTCCTACGAGCAGTACTTC. Together with reference TRBV2 and TRBJ2-7, the CDR3 gives the full variable domain: EPEVTQTPSHQVTQMGQEVILRCVPISNHLYFYWYRQILGQKVEFLVSFYNNEISEKSEIFDDQFSVERPDGSNFTLKIRSTKLEDSAMYFCASLGLSYEQYFGPGTRLTVT.

This chain links TRBV6-5 with TRBJ2-4; no clear D. The CDR3 spans 11 residues. The germline CDR1 and CDR2 sequences are MNHEY and SVGAGI. With 8 bases removed from V and 4 bases from J, the gap between germline ends came to 6 bases. The CDR3 reads CASGLKNIQYF. Written as DNA, the CDR3 is TGTGCCAGCGGGCTTAAAAACATTCAGTACTTC.

V and J are TRBV11-2 and TRBJ2-7, with a weak D call TRBD2 (6 bases). The germline V gene has CDR1 SGHAT and CDR2 FQNNGV. V gave up 1 base and J gave up 0 bases, with 16 bases separating them. This CDR3 spans 17 amino acids. CDR3 DNA: TGTGCCAGCAGCTTAGCGGCCGGGACTGTGAGCTCCTACGAGCAGTACTTC. Translating gives CASSLAAGTVSSYEQYF.

J is TRBJ2-7 and V is TRBV15; TRBD2 aligns across 7 bases. The CDR3 length is 15 residues. V lost 0 bases to trimming and J lost 2 bases; unmatched junction nucleotides: 4. Germline assignment: CDR1 LNHNV and CDR2 YYDKDF (reference sequence). CDR3 DNA: TGTGCCACCAGCAGAGATAGCGGGCTGCCCTACGAGCAGTACTTC. Amino acid sequence: CATSRDSGLPYEQYF. The complete variable domain, with remaining parts taken from reference TRBV15 and TRBJ2-7, reads DAMVIQNPRYQVTQFGKPVTLSCSQTLNHNVMYWYQQKSSQAPKLLFHYYDKDFNNEADTPDNFQSRRPNTSFCFLDIRSPGLGDTAMYLCATSRDSGLPYEQYFGPGTRLTVT.

The rearrangement uses TRBV5-1 and TRBJ2-5; D gene uncertain. V lost 0 bases and J lost 2, with 11 bases in between. CDR1 and CDR2 (germline): SGHRS, YFSETQ. The CDR3 runs 15 residues. The CDR3 loop is CASSLAGSAQETQYF. CDR3 in DNA: TGCGCCAGCAGCTTGGCCGGCAGCGCTCAAGAGACCCAGTACTTC. Supplemented by reference TRBV5-1 and TRBJ2-5, the full variable domain reads KAGVTQTPRYLIKTRGQQVTLSCSPISGHRSVSWYQQTPGQGLQFLFEYFSETQRNKGNFPGRFSGRQFSNSRSEMNVSTLELGDSALYLCASSLAGSAQETQYFGPGTRLLVL.

V gene TRBV4-3 combines with J gene TRBJ2-5; D is possibly TRBD1 (5 bases). In germline, CDR1 is LGHNA, CDR2 YSLEER. CDR3 length equals 16 residues. With 0 bases removed from V and 0 bases from J, the gap between germline ends came to 11 bases. The CDR3 DNA is TGCGCCAGCAGCCAAGATCTGACAGCACACCAAGAGACCCAGTACTTC. It encodes CASSQDLTAHQETQYF.

The chain has TRBV30 and TRBJ1-1; the match to TRBD1 covers 8 bases. CDR1 GTSNPN and CDR2 SVGIG come from the germline V gene (reference sequence). This CDR3 comprises 13 residues. The V segment lost 4 bases and the J segment 4 bases; nucleotides outside the gene matches: 5. As DNA, the CDR3 is TGTGCCTGGACGTTTCAGGGGGCCACTGAAGCTTTCTTT. Translation: CAWTFQGATEAFF.

This CDR3 reads CASSFSTSAGGIIETQYF. In DNA form, the CDR3 reads TGTGCCAGCAGCTTTTCGACTAGCGCGGGGGGAATCATAGAGACCCAGTACTTC. The chain combines TRBV7-9 with TRBJ2-5, with TRBD2 matching over 8 bases. V lost 3 bases, J lost 4 bases, and 16 bases stayed unmatched. This CDR3 is built from 18 residues. Germline V gives CDR1 SEHNR, CDR2 FQNEAQ (reference sequence).

The V and J genes are TRBV5-1 and TRBJ1-6, with 7 positions matching TRBD1. The CDR3 covers 14 residues. CDR1 and CDR2 (germline): SGHRS, YFSETQ. V shed 0 bases and J 7 bases; nucleotides not matched to a gene: 1. CDR3 sequence reads: CASSLAGGNSPLHF. The DNA for the CDR3 is TGCGCCAGCAGCTTGGCAGGGGGGAATTCACCCCTCCACTTT.

This chain connects TRBV5-1 to TRBJ1-6; 7 positions match TRBD1. The CDR3 runs 11 residues. Trimming cost V 8 bases and J 13 bases; bases outside gene matches: 6. Germline V lookup: CDR1 SGHRS, CDR2 YFSETQ. CDR3 bases: TGCGCCAGGGGACAGCCCCATCCCCTCCACTTT. It specifies CARGQPHPLHF. Full variable domain (missing parts from reference TRBV5-1 and TRBJ1-6): KAGVTQTPRYLIKTRGQQVTLSCSPISGHRSVSWYQQTPGQGLQFLFEYFSETQRNKGNFPGRFSGRQFSNSRSEMNVSTLELGDSALYLCARGQPHPLHFGNGTRLTVT.

The gene calls are TRBV20-1 and TRBJ2-7; perhaps TRBD1 as D (6 bases). Germline-derived CDR1 and CDR2 are DFQATT and SNEGSKA (reference sequence). The CDR3 is 11 residues long. V lost 7 bases to trimming and J lost 3 bases, with 10 bases between them. DNA for the CDR3: TGCAGTGAGACACAGGGCTACGAGCAGTACTTC. It is translated as CSETQGYEQYF.

This clone has more than one count but fewer than ten. The chain joins TRBV28 to TRBJ1-2; perhaps TRBD1 as D (6 bases). There are 15 residues in the CDR3. Trimming took 4 bases from V and 7 from J, leaving 19 bases between them. The germline CDR1 and CDR2 sequences are MDHEN and SYDVKM. CDR3 in DNA: TGTGCCAGCAGTTCAAGCCCCGTAACAGGGAGTGGCTACACCTTC. As protein: CASSSSPVTGSGYTF.

The chain couples TRBV7-8 to TRBJ2-7; 8 bases line up with TRBD1. The germline gives CDR1 SGHVS, CDR2 FQNEAQ. V gave up 5 bases and J gave up 5 bases; unmatched junction bases: 14. The CDR3 covers 16 residues. As DNA, the CDR3 is TGTGCCAGCAGCCTCAGCATTGGACAGGGTATCAACGAGCAGTACTTC. It codes for CASSLSIGQGINEQYF.

This sequence joins TRBV7-8 and TRBJ2-3; 8 positions match TRBD1. This CDR3 spans 13 amino acids. Germline V gene sequence: CDR1 SGHVS, CDR2 FQNEAQ. J was trimmed by 11 bases and V by 5 bases; bases with no gene match: 9. CDR3 bases: TGTGCCAGCAGCGACCCCGGGACAGGTCAGCAGTATTTT. Its translation: CASSDPGTGQQYF.

The gene calls are TRBV2 and TRBJ2-5; 8 bases are shared with TRBD1. Germline V lookup: CDR1 SNHLY, CDR2 FYNNEI. This CDR3 is 14 amino acids long. The junction had 4 bases not matched to a gene; V was cut back by 2 bases and J by 5 bases. CDR3 amino acids: CASSEIQGGETQYF. DNA for the CDR3: TGTGCCAGCAGTGAAATACAGGGGGGCGAGACCCAGTACTTC.

The rearrangement joins TRBV25-1 to TRBJ1-2; TRBD1 is a possible D gene (5 bases). Germline V gene data show CDR1 as MGHDK and CDR2 as SYGVNS. V was shortened by 6 bases and J by 8 bases, with 19 bases between the two germline ends. The CDR3 is 14 amino acids. CDR3 sequence: CASRDTGGLGGYTF. CDR3 bases: TGTGCCAGCAGAGACACAGGCGGCCTCGGAGGCTACACCTTC.

The V call is TRBV6-5, the J call TRBJ1-2; no reliable D call. The ends were cut back, 2 bases at V and 4 bases at J, with 17 bases in the middle. This CDR3 has 16 amino acids. Looked up from germline, CDR1 is MNHEY and CDR2 is SVGAGI. CDR3 region: CASSYADEAATYGYTF. Here the CDR3 DNA reads TGTGCCAGCAGTTACGCCGACGAGGCGGCCACCTATGGCTACACCTTC.

The chain has TRBV9 and TRBJ2-3; 11 nucleotides align to TRBD2. In germline, CDR1 is SGDLS, CDR2 YYNGEE. The CDR3 has 16 amino acids. Unmatched junction bases numbered 5, after V lost 3 bases and J lost 2 bases. The CDR3 spells CASSAIAGGLTDTQYF. CDR3 DNA: TGTGCCAGCAGCGCCATAGCGGGGGGGCTCACAGATACGCAGTATTTT.

This clone was counted a single time. The gene calls are TRBV28 and TRBJ2-7, with a possible D match to TRBD2 (5 bases). CDR1 and CDR2 (germline): MDHEN, SYDVKM. The CDR3 loop spans 17 amino acids. V was pared by 3 bases and J by 1 base, with 19 bases between. CDR3 amino acids: CASSFRPSMGSSYEQYF. In nucleotides, the CDR3 is TGTGCCAGCAGTTTCAGGCCGTCTATGGGGAGTTCCTACGAGCAGTACTTC.

This chain uses TRBV5-4 with TRBJ1-2, with a tentative D call TRBD1 (6 bases). The germline CDR1 and CDR2 sequences are SGHNT and YYREEE (reference sequence). Deletions cut 1 base from V and 4 bases from J, with 11 bases between. This CDR3 contains 14 residues. The CDR3 loop reads CASSLRRDTYGYTF. In DNA, the CDR3 is TGTGCCAGCAGCTTGCGCCGGGACACCTATGGCTACACCTTC.

CDR3 region: CASSSRRNQPQHF. CDR3 sequence (DNA): TGTGCCAGCAGTTCCCGCCGGAATCAGCCCCAGCATTTT. This sequence joins TRBV6-5 and TRBJ1-5, with D uncertain. The V gene's germline CDR1 is MNHEY and CDR2 SVGAGI. The CDR3 consists of 13 residues. The V end lost 4 bases, the J end lost 4 bases, and 8 bases lay between the germline ends.